This TCR beta chain derives from a study of T cells in Graves' hyperthyroidism and ophthalmopathy. Overall study: Upon initial diagnosis and before any treatment, peripheral blood was collected.

In its sample, this clonotype was seen a few times. The study excluded patients with uncontrolled infection, other autoimmune disease, pregnancy or lactation. Cells are PBMCs isolated from about 10 ml of fresh blood. Looked up from germline, CDR1 is SQVTM and CDR2 is ANQGSEA. There are 13 residues in the CDR3. With 4 bases removed from V and 6 bases from J, the gap between germline ends came to 13 bases. The TCR beta CDR3 regions underwent amplification using RNA transcripts as the source. Carried out on the TCR CDR3, a first-round RT-PCR used the HTBI primer set. TCRdb analysed the multiplex PCR reads with MiXCR anew, one entry per CDR3 protein. The sample holds over 200,000 distinct CDR3 sequences, under 20% seen once.

The chain employs TRBV29-1 and TRBJ2-1; the D gene is possibly TRBD1 (6 bases). The receptor's source is a man over 45 with Graves' hyperthyroidism. The sample comprised blood. The CDR3 spells CSVGSGVGNEQFF. The CDR3 DNA is TGCAGCGTTGGTTCAGGGGTCGGCAATGAGCAGTTCTTC.